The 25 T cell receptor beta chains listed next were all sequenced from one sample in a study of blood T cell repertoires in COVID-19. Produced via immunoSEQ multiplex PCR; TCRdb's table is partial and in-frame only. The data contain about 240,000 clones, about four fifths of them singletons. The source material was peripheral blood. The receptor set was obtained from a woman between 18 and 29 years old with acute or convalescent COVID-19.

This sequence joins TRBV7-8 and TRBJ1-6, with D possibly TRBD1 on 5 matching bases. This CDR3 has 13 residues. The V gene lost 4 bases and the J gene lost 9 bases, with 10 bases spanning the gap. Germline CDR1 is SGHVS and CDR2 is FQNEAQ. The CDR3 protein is CASSSREGSPLHF. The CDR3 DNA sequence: TGTGCCAGCAGCTCCAGGGAGGGTTCACCCCTCCACTTT.

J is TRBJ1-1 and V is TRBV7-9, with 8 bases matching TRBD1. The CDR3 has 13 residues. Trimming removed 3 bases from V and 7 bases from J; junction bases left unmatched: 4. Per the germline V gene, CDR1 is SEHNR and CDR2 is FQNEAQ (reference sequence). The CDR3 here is CASSFTGGGEAFF. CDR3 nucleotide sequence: TGTGCCAGCAGCTTTACAGGGGGAGGTGAAGCTTTCTTT.

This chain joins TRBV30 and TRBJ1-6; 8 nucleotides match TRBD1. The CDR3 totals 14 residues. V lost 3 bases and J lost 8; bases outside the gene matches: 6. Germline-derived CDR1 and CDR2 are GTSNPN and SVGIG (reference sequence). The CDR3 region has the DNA TGTGCCTGGAGCTTCCCGGACAGGGATTCACCCCTCCACTTT. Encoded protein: CAWSFPDRDSPLHF.

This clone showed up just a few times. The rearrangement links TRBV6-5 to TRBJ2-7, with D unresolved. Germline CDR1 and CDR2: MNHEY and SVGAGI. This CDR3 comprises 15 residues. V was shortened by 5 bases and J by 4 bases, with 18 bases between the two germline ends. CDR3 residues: CASSMRQFSRYEQYF. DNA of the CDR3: TGTGCCAGCAGTATGCGCCAATTCAGCAGGTACGAGCAGTACTTC.

In DNA form, the CDR3 reads TGTGCCATCAGTATAAGCCCACAAGAGACCCAGTACTTC. Its translation is CAISISPQETQYF. This chain connects TRBV10-3 to TRBJ2-5; no clear D. Germline CDR1 and CDR2: ENHRY and SYGVKD. This CDR3 is built from 13 residues. The ends were cut back, 5 bases at V and 2 bases at J, with 9 bases in the middle.

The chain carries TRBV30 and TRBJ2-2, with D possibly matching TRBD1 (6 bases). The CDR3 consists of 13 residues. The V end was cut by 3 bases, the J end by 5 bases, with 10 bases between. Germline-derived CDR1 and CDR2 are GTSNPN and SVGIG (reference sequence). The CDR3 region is CAWSDGQTGELFF. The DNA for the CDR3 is TGTGCCTGGAGCGACGGACAGACCGGGGAGCTGTTTTTT. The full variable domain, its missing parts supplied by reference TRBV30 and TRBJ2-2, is SQTIHQWPATLVQPVGSPLSLECTVEGTSNPNLYWYRQAAGRGLQLLFYSVGIGQISSEVPQNLSASRPQDRQFILSSKKLLLSDSGFYLCAWSDGQTGELFFGEGSRLTVL.

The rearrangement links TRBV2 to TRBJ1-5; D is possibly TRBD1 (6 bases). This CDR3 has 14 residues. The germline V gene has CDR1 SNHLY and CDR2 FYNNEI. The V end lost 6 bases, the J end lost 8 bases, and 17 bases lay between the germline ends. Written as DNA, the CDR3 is TGTGCCAGCAGCGGACAGTTACACTCCGAGCCCCAGCATTTT. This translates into CASSGQLHSEPQHF.

The CDR3, as DNA: TGTGCCAGCAGCCGTGGGGGAGGGGCGGTAGATCAGCCCCAGCATTTT. This codes for CASSRGGGAVDQPQHF. The rearrangement links TRBV5-5 to TRBJ1-5; a possible D gene is TRBD1 (5 bases). The CDR3 is 16 residues long. Trimming shortened V by 4 bases and J by 5 bases, and 19 bases separated the two germline ends. CDR1 and CDR2 (germline): SGHKS, YYEKEE (reference sequence).

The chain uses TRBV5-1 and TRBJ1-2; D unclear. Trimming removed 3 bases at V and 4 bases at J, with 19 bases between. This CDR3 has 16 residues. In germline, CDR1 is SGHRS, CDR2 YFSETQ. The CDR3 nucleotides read TGCGCCAGCAGCTACGACGGCCAAAGCGTAGGCTATGGCTACACCTTC. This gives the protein CASSYDGQSVGYGYTF.

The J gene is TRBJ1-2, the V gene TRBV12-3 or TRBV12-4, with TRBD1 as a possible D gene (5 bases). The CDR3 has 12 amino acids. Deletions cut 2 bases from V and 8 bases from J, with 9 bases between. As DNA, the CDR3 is TGTGCCAGCAGTTTACAGGGCACGGGCTACACCTTC. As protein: CASSLQGTGYTF.

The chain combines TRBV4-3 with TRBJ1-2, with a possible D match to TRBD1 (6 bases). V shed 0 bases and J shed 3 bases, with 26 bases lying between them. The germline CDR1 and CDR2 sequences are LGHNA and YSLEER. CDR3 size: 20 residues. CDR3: CASSQEPRSHRAQQDYGYTF. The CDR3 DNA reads TGCGCCAGCAGCCAAGAGCCCCGGTCGCACAGGGCGCAGCAGGACTATGGCTACACCTTC.

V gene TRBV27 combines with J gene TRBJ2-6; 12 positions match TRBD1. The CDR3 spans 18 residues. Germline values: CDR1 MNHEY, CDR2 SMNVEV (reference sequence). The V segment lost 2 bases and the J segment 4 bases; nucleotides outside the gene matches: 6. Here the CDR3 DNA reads TGTGCCAGCAGTTTAAGGGGACAGGGGGCGTCCGGGGCCAACGTCCTGACTTTC. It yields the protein CASSLRGQGASGANVLTF.

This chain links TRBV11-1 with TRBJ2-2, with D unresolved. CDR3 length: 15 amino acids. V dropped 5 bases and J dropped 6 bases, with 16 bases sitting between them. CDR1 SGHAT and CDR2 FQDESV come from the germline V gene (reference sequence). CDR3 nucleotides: TGTGCCAGCAGCCCCAGAGGTCAAATTCCCGGGGAGCTGTTTTTT. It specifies CASSPRGQIPGELFF.

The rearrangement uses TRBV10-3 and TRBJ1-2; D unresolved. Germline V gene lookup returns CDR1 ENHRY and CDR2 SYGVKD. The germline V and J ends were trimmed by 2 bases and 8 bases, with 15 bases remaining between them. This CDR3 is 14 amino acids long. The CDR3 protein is CAISEPQPTSGYTF. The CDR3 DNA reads TGTGCCATCAGTGAGCCTCAACCGACTAGCGGCTACACCTTC.

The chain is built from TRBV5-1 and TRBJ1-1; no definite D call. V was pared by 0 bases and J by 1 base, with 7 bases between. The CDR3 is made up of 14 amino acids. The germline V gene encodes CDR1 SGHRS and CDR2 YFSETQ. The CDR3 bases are TGCGCCAGCAGCTTGGCTGGGCAGAACACTGAAGCTTTCTTT. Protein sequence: CASSLAGQNTEAFF.

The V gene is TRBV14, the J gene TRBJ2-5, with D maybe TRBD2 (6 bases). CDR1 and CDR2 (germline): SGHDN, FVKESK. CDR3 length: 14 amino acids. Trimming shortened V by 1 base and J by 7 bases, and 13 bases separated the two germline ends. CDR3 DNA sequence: TGTGCCAGCAGCCAAGTCGGGGGTGGCGGGACCCAGTACTTC. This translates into CASSQVGGGGTQYF.

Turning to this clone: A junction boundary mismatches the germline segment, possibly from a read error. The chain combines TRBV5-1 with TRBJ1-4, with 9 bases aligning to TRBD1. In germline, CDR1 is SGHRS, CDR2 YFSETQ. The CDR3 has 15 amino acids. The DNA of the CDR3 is TGCGTCAGCAGCCGGACGGGACAGGGCGGGGAAAAACTGTTTTTT. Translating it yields CVSSRTGQGGEKLFF.

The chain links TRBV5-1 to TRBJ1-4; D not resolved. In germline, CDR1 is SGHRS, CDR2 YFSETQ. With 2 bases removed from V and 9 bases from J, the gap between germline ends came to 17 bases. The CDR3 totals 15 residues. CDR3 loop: CASSFGLQVGKKLFF. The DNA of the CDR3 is TGCGCCAGCAGCTTCGGACTCCAGGTCGGGAAAAAACTGTTTTTT.

The CDR3 loop is CASSQERGGTPLHF. CDR3 coding DNA: TGTGCCAGCAGCCAAGAGAGAGGCGGGACACCCCTCCACTTT. The J gene is TRBJ1-6, the V gene TRBV4-2; D is unclear. V shed 0 bases and J shed 11 bases, with 11 bases lying between them. Germline V CDR1 and CDR2: LGHNA, YNFKEQ. CDR3 length: 14 residues.

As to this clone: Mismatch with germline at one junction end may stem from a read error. The CDR3 DNA is TGCGCCAGCAGCTTGGTCGCAGGATATAATTCACCCCTCCATTTT. Its translation is CASSLVAGYNSPLHF. The chain has TRBV5-1 and TRBJ1-6; no reliable D call. Germline V gene lookup returns CDR1 SGHRS and CDR2 YFSETQ. There are 15 residues in the CDR3.

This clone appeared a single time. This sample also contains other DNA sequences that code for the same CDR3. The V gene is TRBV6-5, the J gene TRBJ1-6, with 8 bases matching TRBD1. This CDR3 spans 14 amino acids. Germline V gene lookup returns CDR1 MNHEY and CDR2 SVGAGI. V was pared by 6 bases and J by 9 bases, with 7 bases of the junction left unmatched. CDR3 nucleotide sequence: TGTGCCAGCAGCTACGGACAGGGTGTTTCACCCCTCCACTTT. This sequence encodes CASSYGQGVSPLHF.

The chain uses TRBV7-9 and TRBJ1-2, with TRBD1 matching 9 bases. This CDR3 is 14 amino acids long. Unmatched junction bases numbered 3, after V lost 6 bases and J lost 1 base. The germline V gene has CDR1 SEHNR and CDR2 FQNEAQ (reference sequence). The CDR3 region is CASSWTGDNYGYTF. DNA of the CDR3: TGTGCCAGCAGTTGGACAGGGGATAACTATGGCTACACCTTC.

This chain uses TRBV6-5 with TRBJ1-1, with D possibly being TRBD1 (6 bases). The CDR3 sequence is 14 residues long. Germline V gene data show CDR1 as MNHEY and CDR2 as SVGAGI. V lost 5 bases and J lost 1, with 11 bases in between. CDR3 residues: CASSPTGENTEAFF. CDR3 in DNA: TGTGCCAGCAGTCCGACAGGTGAGAACACTGAAGCTTTCTTT.

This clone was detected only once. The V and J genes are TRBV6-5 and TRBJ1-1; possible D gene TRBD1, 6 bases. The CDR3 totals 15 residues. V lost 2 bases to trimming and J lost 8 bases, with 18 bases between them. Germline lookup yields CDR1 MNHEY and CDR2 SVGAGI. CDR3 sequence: CASSYLQGPQEEAFF. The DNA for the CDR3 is TGTGCCAGCAGTTACCTACAGGGACCGCAGGAGGAAGCTTTCTTT.

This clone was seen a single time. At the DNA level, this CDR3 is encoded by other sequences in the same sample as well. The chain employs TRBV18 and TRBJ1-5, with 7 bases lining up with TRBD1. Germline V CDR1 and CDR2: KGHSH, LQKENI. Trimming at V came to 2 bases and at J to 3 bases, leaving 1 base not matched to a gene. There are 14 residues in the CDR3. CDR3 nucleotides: TGTGCCAGCTCACCAGGGACAGCCAATCAGCCCCAGCATTTT. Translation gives CASSPGTANQPQHF. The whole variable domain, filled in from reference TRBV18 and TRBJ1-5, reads NAGVMQNPRHLVRRRGQEARLRCSPMKGHSHVYWYRQLPEEGLKFMVYLQKENIIDESGMPKERFSAEFPKEGPSILRIQQVVRGDSAAYFCASSPGTANQPQHFGDGTRLSIL.